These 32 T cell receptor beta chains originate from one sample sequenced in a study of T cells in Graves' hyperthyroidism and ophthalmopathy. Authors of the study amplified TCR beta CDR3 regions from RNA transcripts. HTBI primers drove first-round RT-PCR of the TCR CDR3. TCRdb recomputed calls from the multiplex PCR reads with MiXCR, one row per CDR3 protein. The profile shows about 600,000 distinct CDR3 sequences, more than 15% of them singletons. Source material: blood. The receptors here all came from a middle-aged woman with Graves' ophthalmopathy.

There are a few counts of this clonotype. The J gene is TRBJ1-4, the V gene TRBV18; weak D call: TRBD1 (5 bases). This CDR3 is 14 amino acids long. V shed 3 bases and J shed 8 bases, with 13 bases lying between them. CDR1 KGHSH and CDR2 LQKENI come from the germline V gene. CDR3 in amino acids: CASSPVGAEEKLFF. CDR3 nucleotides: TGTGCCAGCTCACCCGTAGGGGCAGAAGAAAAACTGTTTTTT.

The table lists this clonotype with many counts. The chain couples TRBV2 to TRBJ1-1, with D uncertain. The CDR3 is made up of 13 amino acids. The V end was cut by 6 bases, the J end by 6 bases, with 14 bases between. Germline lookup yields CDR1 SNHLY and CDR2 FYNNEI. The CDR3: CASSGRPGSEAFF. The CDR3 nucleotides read TGTGCCAGCAGCGGACGGCCTGGTTCTGAAGCTTTCTTT.

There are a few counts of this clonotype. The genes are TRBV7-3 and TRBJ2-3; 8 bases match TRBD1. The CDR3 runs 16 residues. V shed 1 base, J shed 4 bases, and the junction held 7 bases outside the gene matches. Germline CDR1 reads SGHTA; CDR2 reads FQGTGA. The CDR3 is CASSLNGQGAPDTQYF. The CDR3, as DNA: TGTGCCAGCAGCTTAAATGGCCAGGGGGCCCCAGATACGCAGTATTTT. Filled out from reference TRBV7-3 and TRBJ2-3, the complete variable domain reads GAGVSQTPSNKVTEKGKYVELRCDPISGHTALYWYRQSLGQGPEFLIYFQGTGAADDSGLPNDRFFAVRPEGSVSTLKIQRTERGDSAVYLCASSLNGQGAPDTQYFGPGTRLTVL.

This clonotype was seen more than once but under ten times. CDR3 nucleotides: TGTGCCAGCAGTTTAGTAGTAGACACAGATACGCAGTATTTT. It yields the protein CASSLVVDTDTQYF. The chain carries TRBV27 and TRBJ2-3; D uncertain. Germline V gene sequence: CDR1 MNHEY, CDR2 SMNVEV (reference sequence). CDR3 length equals 14 residues. V lost 2 bases and J lost 2, with 8 bases in between.

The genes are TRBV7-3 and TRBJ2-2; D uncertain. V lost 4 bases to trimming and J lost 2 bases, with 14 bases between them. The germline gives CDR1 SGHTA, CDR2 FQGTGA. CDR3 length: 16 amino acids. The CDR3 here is CASSSRAGPNTGELFF. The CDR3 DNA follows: TGTGCCAGCAGCTCCCGCGCCGGACCCAACACCGGGGAGCTGTTTTTT.

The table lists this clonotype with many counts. This chain's CDR3 is CASSLGIVGNQPQHF. The CDR3 bases are TGTGCCAGCAGCCTAGGGATTGTTGGCAATCAGCCCCAGCATTTT. The J gene is TRBJ1-5, the V gene TRBV3-1; no reliable D call. CDR1 is LGHDT, CDR2 YNNKEL, per germline (reference sequence). V lost 4 bases, J lost 2 bases, and 12 bases lay in between. The CDR3 extends over 15 amino acids.

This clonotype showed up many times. The CDR3 bases are TGTGCCAGCAGCACAGGGAACTATGGCTACACCTTC. Its translation is CASSTGNYGYTF. The rearrangement uses TRBV28 and TRBJ1-2; a possible D gene is TRBD1 (6 bases). CDR3 length equals 12 residues. The germline V gene encodes CDR1 MDHEN and CDR2 SYDVKM. V was clipped by 6 bases and J by 2 bases, with 7 bases between them.

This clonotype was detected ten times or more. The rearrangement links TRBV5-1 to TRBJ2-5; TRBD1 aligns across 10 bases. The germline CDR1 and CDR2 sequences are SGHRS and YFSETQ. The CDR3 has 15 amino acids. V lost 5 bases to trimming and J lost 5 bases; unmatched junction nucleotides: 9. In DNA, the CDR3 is TGCGCCAGCAGGGAGACGGGACAGGGGTATGAGACCCAGTACTTC. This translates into CASRETGQGYETQYF.

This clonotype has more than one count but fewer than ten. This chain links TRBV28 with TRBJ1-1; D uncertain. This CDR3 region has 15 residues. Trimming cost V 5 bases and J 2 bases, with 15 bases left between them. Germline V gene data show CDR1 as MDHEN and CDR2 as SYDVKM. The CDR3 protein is CASSGVVRANTEAFF. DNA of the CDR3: TGTGCCAGCAGTGGCGTGGTGAGGGCTAACACTGAAGCTTTCTTT.

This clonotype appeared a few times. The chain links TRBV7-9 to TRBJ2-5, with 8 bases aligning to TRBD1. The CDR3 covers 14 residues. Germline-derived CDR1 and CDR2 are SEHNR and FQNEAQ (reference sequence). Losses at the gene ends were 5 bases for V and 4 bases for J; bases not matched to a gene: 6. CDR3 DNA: TGTGCCAGCAGCCCAGGGGGCTCTGGAGAGACCCAGTACTTC. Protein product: CASSPGGSGETQYF.

The CDR3 loop reads CASSLKDAARDNEQFF. The DNA of the CDR3 is TGCGCCAGCAGCCTTAAAGACGCCGCCCGGGACAATGAGCAGTTCTTC. The chain employs TRBV4-1 and TRBJ2-1, with D unresolved. V gave up 4 bases and J gave up 5 bases, with 18 bases separating them. Germline loops: CDR1 MGHRA, CDR2 YSYEKL. The CDR3 is 16 residues long.

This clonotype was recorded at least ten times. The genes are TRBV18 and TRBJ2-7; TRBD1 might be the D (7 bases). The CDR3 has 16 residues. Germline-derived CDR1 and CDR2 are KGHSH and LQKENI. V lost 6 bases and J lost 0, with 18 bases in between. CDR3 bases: TGTGCCAGCTCCCCTCAAGGCGGGACAGCCTCCTACGAGCAGTACTTC. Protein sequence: CASSPQGGTASYEQYF.

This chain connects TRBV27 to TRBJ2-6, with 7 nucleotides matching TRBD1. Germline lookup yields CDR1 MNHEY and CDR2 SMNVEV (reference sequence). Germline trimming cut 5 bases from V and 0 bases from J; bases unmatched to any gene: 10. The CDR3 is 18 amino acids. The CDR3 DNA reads TGTGCCAGCAGTCCGGACAGGTCCCCCCTCTCTGGGGCCAACGTCCTGACTTTC. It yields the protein CASSPDRSPLSGANVLTF.

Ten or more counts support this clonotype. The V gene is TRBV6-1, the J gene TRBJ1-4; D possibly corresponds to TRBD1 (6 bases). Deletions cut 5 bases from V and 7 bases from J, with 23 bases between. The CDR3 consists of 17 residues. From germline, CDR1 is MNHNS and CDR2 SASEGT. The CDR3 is CASSSVGAGDLVEKLFF. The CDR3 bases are TGTGCCAGCAGTTCGGTGGGGGCAGGGGACTTGGTTGAAAAACTGTTTTTT.

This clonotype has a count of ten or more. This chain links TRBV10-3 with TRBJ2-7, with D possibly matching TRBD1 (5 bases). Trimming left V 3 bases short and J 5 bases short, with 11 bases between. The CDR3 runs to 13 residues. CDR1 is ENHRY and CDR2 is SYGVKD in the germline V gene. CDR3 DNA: TGTGCCATCAGTGACAGCAGGGTCCACGAGCAGTACTTC. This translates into CAISDSRVHEQYF.

The CDR3 region has the DNA TGTGCCAGCAGCCCACGCGGGACCGATCAGCCCCAGCATTTT. Encoded protein: CASSPRGTDQPQHF. This chain uses TRBV3-1 with TRBJ1-5, with D perhaps TRBD1 (5 bases). This CDR3 contains 14 residues. Germline loops: CDR1 LGHDT, CDR2 YNNKEL (reference sequence). Trimming took 4 bases from V and 5 from J, leaving 12 bases between them.

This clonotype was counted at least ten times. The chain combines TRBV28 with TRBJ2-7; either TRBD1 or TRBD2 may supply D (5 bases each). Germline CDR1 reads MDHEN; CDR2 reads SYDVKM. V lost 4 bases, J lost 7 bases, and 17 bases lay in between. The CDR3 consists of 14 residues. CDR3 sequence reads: CASSSGTRSREQYF. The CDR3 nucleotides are TGTGCCAGCAGTTCCGGGACCCGAAGTCGGGAGCAGTACTTC.

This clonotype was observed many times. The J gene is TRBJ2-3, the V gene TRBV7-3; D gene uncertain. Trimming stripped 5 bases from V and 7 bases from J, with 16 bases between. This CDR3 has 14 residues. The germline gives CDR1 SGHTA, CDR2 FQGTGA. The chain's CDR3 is CASSLRPLWNTQYF. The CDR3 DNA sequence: TGTGCCAGCAGCCTTCGTCCACTGTGGAATACGCAGTATTTT.

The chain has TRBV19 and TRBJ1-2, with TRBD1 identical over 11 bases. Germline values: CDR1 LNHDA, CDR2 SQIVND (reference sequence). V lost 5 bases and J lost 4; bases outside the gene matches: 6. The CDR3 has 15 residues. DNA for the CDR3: TGTGCCAGTAGTCCTCGGACAGGGGGCGGCTATGGCTACACCTTC. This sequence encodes CASSPRTGGGYGYTF. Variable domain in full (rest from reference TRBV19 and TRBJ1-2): DGGITQSPKYLFRKEGQNVTLSCEQNLNHDAMYWYRQDPGQGLRLIYYSQIVNDFQKGDIAEGYSVSREKKESFPLTVTSAQKNPTAFYLCASSPRTGGGYGYTFGSGTRLTVV.

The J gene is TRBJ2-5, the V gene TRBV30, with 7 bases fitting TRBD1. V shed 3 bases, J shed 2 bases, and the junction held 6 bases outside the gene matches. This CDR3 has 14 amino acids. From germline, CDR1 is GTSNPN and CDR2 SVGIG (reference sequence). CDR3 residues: CAWSGTAHQETQYF. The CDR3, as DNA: TGTGCCTGGAGCGGGACAGCCCATCAAGAGACCCAGTACTTC. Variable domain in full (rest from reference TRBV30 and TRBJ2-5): SQTIHQWPATLVQPVGSPLSLECTVEGTSNPNLYWYRQAAGRGLQLLFYSVGIGQISSEVPQNLSASRPQDRQFILSSKKLLLSDSGFYLCAWSGTAHQETQYFGPGTRLLVL.

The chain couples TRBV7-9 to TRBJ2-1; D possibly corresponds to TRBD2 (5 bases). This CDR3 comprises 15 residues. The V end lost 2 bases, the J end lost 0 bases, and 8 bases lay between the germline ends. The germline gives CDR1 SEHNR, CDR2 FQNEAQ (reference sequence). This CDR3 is CASSLRAASYNEQFF. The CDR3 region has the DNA TGTGCCAGCAGCTTAAGAGCGGCCTCCTACAATGAGCAGTTCTTC. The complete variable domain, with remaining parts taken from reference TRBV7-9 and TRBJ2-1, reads DTGVSQNPRHKITKRGQNVTFRCDPISEHNRLYWYRQTLGQGPEFLTYFQNEAQLEKSRLLSDRFSAERPKGSFSTLEIQRTEQGDSAMYLCASSLRAASYNEQFFGPGTRLTVL.

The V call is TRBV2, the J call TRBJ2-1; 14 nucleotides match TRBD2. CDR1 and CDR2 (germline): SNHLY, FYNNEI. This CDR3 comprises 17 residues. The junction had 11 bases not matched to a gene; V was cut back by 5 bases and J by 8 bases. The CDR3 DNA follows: TGTGCCAGCAGTCGACTAGCGGGAGGGCCAGGGAACGATGAGCAGTTCTTC. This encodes CASSRLAGGPGNDEQFF.

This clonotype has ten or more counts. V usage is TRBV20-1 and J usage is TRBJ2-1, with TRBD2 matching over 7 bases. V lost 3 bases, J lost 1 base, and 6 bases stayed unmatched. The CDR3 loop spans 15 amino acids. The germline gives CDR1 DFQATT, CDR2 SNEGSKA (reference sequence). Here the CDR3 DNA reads TGCAGTGCTAGGGTTGCGGGAGTGTCCTACAATGAGCAGTTCTTC. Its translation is CSARVAGVSYNEQFF.

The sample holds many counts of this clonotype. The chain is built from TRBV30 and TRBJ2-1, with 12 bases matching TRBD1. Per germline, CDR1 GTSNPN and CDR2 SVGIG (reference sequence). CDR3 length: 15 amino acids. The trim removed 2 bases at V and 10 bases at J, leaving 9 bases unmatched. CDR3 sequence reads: CAWSKRGQGAREQFF. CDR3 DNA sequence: TGTGCCTGGAGTAAGAGGGGACAGGGGGCCAGAGAGCAGTTCTTC.

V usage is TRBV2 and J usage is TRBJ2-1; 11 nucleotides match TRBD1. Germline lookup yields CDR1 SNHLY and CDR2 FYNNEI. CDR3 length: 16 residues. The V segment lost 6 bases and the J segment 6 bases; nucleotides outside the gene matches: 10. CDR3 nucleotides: TGTGCCAGCAGGGTGAAAGGACAGGGGGCGCGCAATGAGCAGTTCTTC. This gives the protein CASRVKGQGARNEQFF. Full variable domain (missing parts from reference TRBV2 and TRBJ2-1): EPEVTQTPSHQVTQMGQEVILRCVPISNHLYFYWYRQILGQKVEFLVSFYNNEISEKSEIFDDQFSVERPDGSNFTLKIRSTKLEDSAMYFCASRVKGQGARNEQFFGPGTRLTVL.

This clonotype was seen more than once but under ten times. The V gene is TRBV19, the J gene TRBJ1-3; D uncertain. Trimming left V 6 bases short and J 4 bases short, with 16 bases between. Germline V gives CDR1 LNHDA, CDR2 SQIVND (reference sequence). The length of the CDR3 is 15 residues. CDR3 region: CASSRTARGGNTIYF. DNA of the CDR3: TGTGCCAGTAGCAGAACGGCTCGAGGAGGAAACACCATATATTTT.

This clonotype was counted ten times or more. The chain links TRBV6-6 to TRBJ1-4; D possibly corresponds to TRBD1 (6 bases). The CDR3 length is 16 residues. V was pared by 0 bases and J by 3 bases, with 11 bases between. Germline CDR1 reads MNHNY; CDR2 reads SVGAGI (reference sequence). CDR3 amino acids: CASSYSGATANEKLFF. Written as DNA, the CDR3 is TGTGCCAGCAGTTACTCGGGGGCTACGGCTAATGAAAAACTGTTTTTT.

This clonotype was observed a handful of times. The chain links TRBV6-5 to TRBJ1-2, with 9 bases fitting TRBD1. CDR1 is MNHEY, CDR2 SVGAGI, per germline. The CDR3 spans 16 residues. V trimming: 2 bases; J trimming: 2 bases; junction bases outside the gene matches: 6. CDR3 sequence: CASSYPEDRGNYGYTF. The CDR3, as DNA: TGTGCCAGCAGTTACCCGGAAGACAGGGGGAACTATGGCTACACCTTC.

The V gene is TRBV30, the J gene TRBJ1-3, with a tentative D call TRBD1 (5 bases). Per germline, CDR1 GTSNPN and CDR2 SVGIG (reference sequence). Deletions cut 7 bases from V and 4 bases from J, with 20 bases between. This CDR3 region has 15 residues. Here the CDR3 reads CASETGLQRGNTIYF. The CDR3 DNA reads TGTGCCTCCGAGACGGGGCTTCAGCGGGGAAACACCATATATTTT.

The CDR3 sequence: CASSVWGVGGNQPQHF. The DNA for the CDR3 is TGTGCCAGCAGTGTATGGGGGGTAGGGGGCAATCAGCCCCAGCATTTT. The chain has TRBV6-2 or TRBV6-3 and TRBJ1-5; TRBD1 might be the D (5 bases). V dropped 5 bases and J dropped 2 bases, with 16 bases sitting between them. CDR1 and CDR2 from the germline V gene are MNHEY and SVGEGT. The length of the CDR3 is 16 residues.

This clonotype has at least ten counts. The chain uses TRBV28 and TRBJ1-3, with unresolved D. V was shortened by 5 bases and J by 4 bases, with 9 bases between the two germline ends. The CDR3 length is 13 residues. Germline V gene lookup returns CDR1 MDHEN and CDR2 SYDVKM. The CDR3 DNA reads TGTGCCAGCAGTGTCGGGAACGGAAACACCATATATTTT. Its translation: CASSVGNGNTIYF.

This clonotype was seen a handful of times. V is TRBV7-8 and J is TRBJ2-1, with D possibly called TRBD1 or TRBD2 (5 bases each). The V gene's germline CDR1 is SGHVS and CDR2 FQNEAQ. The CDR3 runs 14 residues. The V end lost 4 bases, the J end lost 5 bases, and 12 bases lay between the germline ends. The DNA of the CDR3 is TGTGCCAGCAGCTGGCGGATGGGGGACAATGAGCAGTTCTTC. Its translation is CASSWRMGDNEQFF.